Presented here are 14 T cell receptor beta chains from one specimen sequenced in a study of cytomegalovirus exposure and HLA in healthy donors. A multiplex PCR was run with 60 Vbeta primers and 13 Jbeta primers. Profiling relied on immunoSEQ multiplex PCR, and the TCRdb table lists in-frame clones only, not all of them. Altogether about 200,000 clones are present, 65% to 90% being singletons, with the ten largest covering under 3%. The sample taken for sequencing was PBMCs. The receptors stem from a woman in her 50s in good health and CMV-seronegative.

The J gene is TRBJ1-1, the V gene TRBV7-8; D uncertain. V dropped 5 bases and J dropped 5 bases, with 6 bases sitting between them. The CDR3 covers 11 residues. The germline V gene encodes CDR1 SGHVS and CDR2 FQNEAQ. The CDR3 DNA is TGTGCCAGCAGCGCGGGGACTGAAGCTTTCTTT. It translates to CASSAGTEAFF.

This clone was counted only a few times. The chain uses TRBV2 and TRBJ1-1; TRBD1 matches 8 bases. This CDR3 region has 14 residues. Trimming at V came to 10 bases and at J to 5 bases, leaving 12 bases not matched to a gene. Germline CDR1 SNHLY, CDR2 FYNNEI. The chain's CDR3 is CATPTTGEKTEAFF. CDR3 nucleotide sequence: TGTGCCACTCCAACGACAGGGGAGAAGACTGAAGCTTTCTTT.

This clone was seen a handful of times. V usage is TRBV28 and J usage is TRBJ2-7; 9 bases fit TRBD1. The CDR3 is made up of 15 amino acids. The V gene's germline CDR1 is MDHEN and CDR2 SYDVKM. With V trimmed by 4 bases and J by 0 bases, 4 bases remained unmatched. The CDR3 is CASSSGTGHSYEQYF. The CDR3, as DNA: TGTGCCAGCAGTTCGGGGACAGGGCACTCCTACGAGCAGTACTTC.

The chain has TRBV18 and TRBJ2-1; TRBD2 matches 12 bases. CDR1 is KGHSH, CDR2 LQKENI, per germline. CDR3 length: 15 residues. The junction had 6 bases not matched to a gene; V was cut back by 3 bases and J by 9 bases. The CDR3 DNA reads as TGTGCCAGCTCACCTCTAGCGGGAGGGGACGGTGAGCAGTTCTTC. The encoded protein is CASSPLAGGDGEQFF.

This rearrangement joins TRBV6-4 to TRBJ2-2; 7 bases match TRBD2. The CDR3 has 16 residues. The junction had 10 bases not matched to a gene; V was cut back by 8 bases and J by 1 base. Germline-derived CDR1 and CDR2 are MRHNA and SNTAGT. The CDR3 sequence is CASQLEAGENTGELFF. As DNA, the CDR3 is TGTGCCAGCCAATTAGAGGCGGGAGAGAACACCGGGGAGCTGTTTTTT.

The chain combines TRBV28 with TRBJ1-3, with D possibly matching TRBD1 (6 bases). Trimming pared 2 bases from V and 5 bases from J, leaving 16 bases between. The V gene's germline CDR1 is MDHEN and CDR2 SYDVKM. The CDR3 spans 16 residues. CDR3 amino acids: CASSLGGGRGRNTIYF. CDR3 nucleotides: TGTGCCAGCAGTTTAGGTGGGGGCAGGGGCCGAAACACCATATATTTT.

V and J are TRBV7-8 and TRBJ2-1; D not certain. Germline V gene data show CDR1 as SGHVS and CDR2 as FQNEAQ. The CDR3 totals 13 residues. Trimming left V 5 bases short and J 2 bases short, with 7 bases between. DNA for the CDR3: TGTGCCAGCAGCCTCCCCCCCTACAATGAGCAGTTCTTC. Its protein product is CASSLPPYNEQFF.

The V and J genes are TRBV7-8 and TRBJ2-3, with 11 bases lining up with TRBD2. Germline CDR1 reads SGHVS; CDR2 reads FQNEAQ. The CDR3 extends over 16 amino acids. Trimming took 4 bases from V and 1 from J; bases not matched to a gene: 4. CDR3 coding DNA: TGTGCCAGCAGCTCAACACTAGCGGGAGGCACAGATACGCAGTATTTT. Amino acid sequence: CASSSTLAGGTDTQYF.

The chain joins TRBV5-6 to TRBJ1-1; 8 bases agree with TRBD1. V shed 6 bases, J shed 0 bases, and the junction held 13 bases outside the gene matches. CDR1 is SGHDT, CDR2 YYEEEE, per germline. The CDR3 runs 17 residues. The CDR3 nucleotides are TGTGCCAGCACTTCTGGGACAGGTATTTTCATGAACACTGAAGCTTTCTTT. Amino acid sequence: CASTSGTGIFMNTEAFF.

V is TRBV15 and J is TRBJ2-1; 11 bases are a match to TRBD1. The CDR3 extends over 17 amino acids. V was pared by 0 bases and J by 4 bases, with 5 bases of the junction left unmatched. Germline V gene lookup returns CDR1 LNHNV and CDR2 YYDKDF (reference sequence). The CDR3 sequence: CATSRDVGTGGYNEQFF. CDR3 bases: TGTGCCACCAGCAGAGATGTGGGGACAGGGGGTTACAATGAGCAGTTCTTC. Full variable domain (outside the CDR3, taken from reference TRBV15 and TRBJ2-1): DAMVIQNPRYQVTQFGKPVTLSCSQTLNHNVMYWYQQKSSQAPKLLFHYYDKDFNNEADTPDNFQSRRPNTSFCFLDIRSPGLGDTAMYLCATSRDVGTGGYNEQFFGPGTRLTVL.

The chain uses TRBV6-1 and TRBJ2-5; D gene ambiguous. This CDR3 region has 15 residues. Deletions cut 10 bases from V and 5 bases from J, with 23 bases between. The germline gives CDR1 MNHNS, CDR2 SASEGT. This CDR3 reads CATHRLTTFLETQYF. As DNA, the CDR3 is TGTGCCACCCACCGACTCACTACCTTTTTGGAGACCCAGTACTTC.

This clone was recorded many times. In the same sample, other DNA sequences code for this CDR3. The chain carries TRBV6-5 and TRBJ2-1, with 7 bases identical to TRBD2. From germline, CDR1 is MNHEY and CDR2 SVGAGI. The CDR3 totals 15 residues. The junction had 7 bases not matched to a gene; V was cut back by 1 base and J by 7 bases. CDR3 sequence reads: CASSYLGGSINEQFF. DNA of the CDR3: TGTGCCAGCAGTTACTTGGGCGGGAGTATAAATGAGCAGTTCTTC.

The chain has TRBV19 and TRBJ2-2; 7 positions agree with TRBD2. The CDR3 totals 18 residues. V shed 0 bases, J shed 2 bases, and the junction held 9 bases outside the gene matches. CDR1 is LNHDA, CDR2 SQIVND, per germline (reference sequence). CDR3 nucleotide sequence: TGTGCCAGTAGTATAGATTCTTGGCTAGCGGAAAACACCGGGGAGCTGTTTTTT. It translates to CASSIDSWLAENTGELFF. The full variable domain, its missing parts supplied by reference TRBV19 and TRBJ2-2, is DGGITQSPKYLFRKEGQNVTLSCEQNLNHDAMYWYRQDPGQGLRLIYYSQIVNDFQKGDIAEGYSVSREKKESFPLTVTSAQKNPTAFYLCASSIDSWLAENTGELFFGEGSRLTVL.

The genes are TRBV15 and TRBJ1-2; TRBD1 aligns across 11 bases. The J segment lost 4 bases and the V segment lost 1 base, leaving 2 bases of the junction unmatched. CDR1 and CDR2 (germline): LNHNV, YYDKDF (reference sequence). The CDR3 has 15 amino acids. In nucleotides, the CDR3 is TGTGCCACCAGCAGAGGGACAGGGGGCGTCTATGGCTACACCTTC. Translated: CATSRGTGGVYGYTF.